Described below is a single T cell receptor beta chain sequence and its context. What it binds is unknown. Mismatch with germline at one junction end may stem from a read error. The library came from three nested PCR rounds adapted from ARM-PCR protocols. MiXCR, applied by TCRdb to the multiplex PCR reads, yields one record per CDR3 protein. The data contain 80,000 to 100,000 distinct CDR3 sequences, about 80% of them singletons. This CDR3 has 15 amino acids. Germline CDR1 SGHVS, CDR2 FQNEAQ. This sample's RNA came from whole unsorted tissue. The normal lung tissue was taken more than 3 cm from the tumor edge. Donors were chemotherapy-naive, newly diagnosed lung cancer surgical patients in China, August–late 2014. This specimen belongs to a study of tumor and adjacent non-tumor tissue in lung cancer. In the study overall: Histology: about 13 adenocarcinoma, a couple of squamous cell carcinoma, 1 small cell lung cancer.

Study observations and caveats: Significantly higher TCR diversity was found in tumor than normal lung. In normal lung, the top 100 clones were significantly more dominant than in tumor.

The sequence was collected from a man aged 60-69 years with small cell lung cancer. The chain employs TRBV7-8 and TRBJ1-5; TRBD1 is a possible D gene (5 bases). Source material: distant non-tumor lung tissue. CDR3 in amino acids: CVSSLERFRGLPQHF. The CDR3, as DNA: TGTGTCAGCAGCTTAGAGAGGTTTAGGGGATTACCCCAGCATTTT.